The rows below give T cell receptor beta chains drawn from one sample of a study of T cells after yellow fever vaccination. TCRdb re-called the 5' RACE reads with MiXCR, one entry per CDR3 protein. The data contain about 400,000 distinct CDR3 sequences, 6% to 8% of them singletons. The sample was PBMCs, taken 5 days after the yellow fever booster vaccination. The receptors originated from a man in his thirties or forties who received the YFV17D yellow fever vaccine. Both conserved end residues are part of each CDR3. The D gene is left open where the match is weak. Clone size is given for some rows only: seen once, a few or many times, or a class if the clone is expanded.

v_call: TRBV14; clone_size: many; d_call: TRBD1; j_call: TRBJ2-1; cdr3_aa: CASSLLQGAGRNEQFF; cdr3_nt: TGTGCCAGCAGCCTTTTGCAGGGGGCCGGGCGCAATGAGCAGTTCTTC
v_call: TRBV24-1; clone_size: -; d_call: -; j_call: TRBJ2-1; cdr3_aa: CATSDGSYNEQFF; cdr3_nt: TGTGCCACCAGTGACGGGAGCTACAATGAGCAGTTCTTC
v_call: TRBV18; clone_size: few; d_call: TRBD2; j_call: TRBJ2-1; cdr3_aa: CASSPLSGSTYNEQFF; cdr3_nt: TGTGCCAGCTCACCACTGAGCGGGAGCACCTACAATGAGCAGTTCTTC
v_call: TRBV9; clone_size: -; d_call: -; j_call: TRBJ2-5; cdr3_aa: CASSVNPGQETQYF; cdr3_nt: TGTGCCAGCAGCGTCAACCCAGGTCAAGAGACCCAGTACTTC
v_call: TRBV20-1; clone_size: -; d_call: -; j_call: TRBJ2-4; cdr3_aa: CSARSQGDGLAKNIQYF; cdr3_nt: TGCAGTGCTAGGTCGCAGGGAGATGGACTAGCCAAAAACATTCAGTACTTC
v_call: TRBV7-3; clone_size: many; d_call: -; j_call: TRBJ2-5; cdr3_aa: CASSLITGPGETQYF; cdr3_nt: TGTGCCAGCAGCTTGATAACGGGACCAGGGGAGACCCAGTACTTC
v_call: TRBV7-2; clone_size: few; d_call: TRBD2; j_call: TRBJ2-1; cdr3_aa: CASSLFASGRYNEQFF; cdr3_nt: TGTGCCAGCAGCTTATTTGCTAGCGGGAGGTACAATGAGCAGTTCTTC
v_call: TRBV4-2; clone_size: -; d_call: TRBD2; j_call: TRBJ2-5; cdr3_aa: CASGSSGRGETQYF; cdr3_nt: TGTGCCAGCGGTTCTAGCGGGAGAGGGGAGACCCAGTACTTC
v_call: TRBV5-4; clone_size: few; d_call: -; j_call: TRBJ2-7; cdr3_aa: CASSPGRAIYEQYF; cdr3_nt: TGTGCCAGCAGCCCTGGTAGAGCAATCTACGAGCAGTACTTC
v_call: TRBV6-5; clone_size: few; d_call: -; j_call: TRBJ1-2; cdr3_aa: CASSYSNPVAGYTF; cdr3_nt: TGTGCCAGCAGTTACTCGAATCCCGTTGCGGGCTACACCTTC
v_call: TRBV20-1; clone_size: many; d_call: -; j_call: TRBJ2-1; cdr3_aa: CSARDQAASQYNEQFF; cdr3_nt: TGCAGTGCTAGAGATCAGGCGGCAAGCCAGTACAATGAGCAGTTCTTC